The 19 T cell receptor beta chains listed next were all sequenced from one sample in a study of memory CD8 T cells in hepatitis C reinfection. Noted time point: pre-reinfection, 55 to 20 weeks before reinfection detection. The sorted cells went straight to TCR sequencing with no prior in vitro expansion. TCRdb's copy holds only in-frame clones and misses some; the assay was immunoSEQ multiplex PCR. The sample lists 6,000 or so clones; around 87% were seen once. The sequencing input was naive CD8+ T cells sorted from blood. Receptor source: a middle-aged man with hepatitis C virus infection.

J is TRBJ2-2 and V is TRBV5-1; 9 bases match TRBD2. The CDR3 totals 16 residues. The germline gives CDR1 SGHRS, CDR2 YFSETQ. Unmatched junction bases numbered 6, after V lost 0 bases and J lost 6 bases. In nucleotides, the CDR3 is TGCGCCAGCAGCTTGGATGGTAGCGGGAGCGCCGGGGAGCTGTTTTTT. Protein sequence: CASSLDGSGSAGELFF.

This clone was seen a few times. The V and J genes are TRBV5-6 and TRBJ1-1; 9 positions agree with TRBD1. The J segment lost 7 bases and the V segment lost 3 bases, leaving 7 bases of the junction unmatched. Germline V gene data show CDR1 as SGHDT and CDR2 as YYEEEE. CDR3 length: 14 residues. For the CDR3, the DNA is TGTGCCAGCAGCTACGGACAGGGGAAGGGTGAAGCTTTCTTT. Protein: CASSYGQGKGEAFF.

J is TRBJ2-7 and V is TRBV5-6; 7 bases fit TRBD1. The CDR3 is made up of 17 amino acids. Germline CDR1 and CDR2: SGHDT and YYEEEE. V dropped 1 base and J dropped 2; count of bases not matched to a gene: 12. The CDR3 region is CASSLWSTGQLTYEQYF. The CDR3, as DNA: TGTGCCAGCAGCTTGTGGAGTACGGGACAGTTAACCTACGAGCAGTACTTC.

This clone has just a few counts. J is TRBJ2-5 and V is TRBV28; 7 bases align to TRBD1. V trimming: 5 bases; J trimming: 2 bases; junction bases outside the gene matches: 2. CDR3 length equals 13 residues. Germline CDR1 MDHEN, CDR2 SYDVKM. The CDR3, as DNA: TGTGCCAGCAGTGACAGGGAACAAGAGACCCAGTACTTC. Its translation: CASSDREQETQYF.

The V and J genes are TRBV19 and TRBJ1-1, with D unresolved. Deletions cut 6 bases from V and 0 bases from J, with 14 bases between. Germline V gene data show CDR1 as LNHDA and CDR2 as SQIVND (reference sequence). This CDR3 comprises 15 residues. The CDR3 is CASSRGSFLNTEAFF. CDR3 coding DNA: TGTGCCAGTAGCCGCGGAAGCTTTTTGAACACTGAAGCTTTCTTT.

The chain carries TRBV27 and TRBJ2-7; 7 bases align to TRBD1. V shed 6 bases, J shed 3 bases, and the junction held 8 bases outside the gene matches. This CDR3 region has 14 residues. Germline CDR1 reads MNHEY; CDR2 reads SMNVEV (reference sequence). CDR3 DNA sequence: TGTGCCAGCAGCCCCACGACAGGGATCTACGAGCAGTACTTC. Translating it yields CASSPTTGIYEQYF.

The genes are TRBV4-1 and TRBJ2-2; TRBD1 aligns across 10 bases. The CDR3 loop spans 17 amino acids. V lost 3 bases and J lost 6; bases outside the gene matches: 10. The germline CDR1 and CDR2 sequences are MGHRA and YSYEKL. The CDR3 here is CASSQLPGQGIAGELFF. CDR3 sequence (DNA): TGCGCCAGCAGCCAGCTTCCGGGACAGGGGATCGCCGGGGAGCTGTTTTTT.

This clone is labeled as medium-sized. This sequence joins TRBV6-5 and TRBJ2-2, with D hard to call. Germline assignment: CDR1 MNHEY and CDR2 SVGAGI. V shed 1 base and J shed 7 bases, with 7 bases lying between them. This CDR3 is built from 13 residues. This CDR3 is CASSYFPSGELFF. The CDR3 DNA sequence: TGTGCCAGCAGTTACTTCCCTAGCGGGGAGCTGTTTTTT.

CDR3 sequence: CASSVTGGGSPLHF. The CDR3 coding sequence is TGTGCCAGCAGTGTGACAGGGGGCGGTTCACCCCTCCACTTT. This chain uses TRBV25-1 with TRBJ1-6; 10 bases are shared with TRBD1. The V and J ends lost 4 bases and 9 bases, in that order; junction bases with no gene match: 3. The CDR3 runs to 14 residues. The germline V gene encodes CDR1 MGHDK and CDR2 SYGVNS.

The gene calls are TRBV18 and TRBJ2-7, with TRBD1 matching 8 bases. CDR1 is KGHSH and CDR2 is LQKENI in the germline V gene. The length of the CDR3 is 14 residues. Trimming at V came to 4 bases and at J to 5 bases, leaving 7 bases not matched to a gene. The CDR3 loop reads CASSLRDRGDEQYF. The DNA for the CDR3 is TGTGCCAGCTCACTCAGAGACAGGGGCGACGAGCAGTACTTC.

CDR3 in DNA: TGTGCCAGCAGCTTAGGCGGGGGGCTCTATGGCTACACCTTC. The encoded protein is CASSLGGGLYGYTF. The chain couples TRBV13 to TRBJ1-2, with a weak D call TRBD1 (6 bases). Germline CDR1 reads PRHDT; CDR2 reads FYEKMQ (reference sequence). The ends were cut back, 0 bases at V and 4 bases at J, with 9 bases in the middle. The CDR3 is made up of 14 amino acids.

The chain is built from TRBV7-9 and TRBJ2-7; 12 bases are shared with TRBD2. This CDR3 is 16 amino acids long. V was pared by 5 bases and J by 0 bases, with 5 bases of the junction left unmatched. Germline V CDR1 and CDR2: SEHNR, FQNEAQ (reference sequence). CDR3 nucleotides: TGTGCCAGCAGCCTCGGGACTAGCGGGCTCTCCTACGAGCAGTACTTC. This gives the protein CASSLGTSGLSYEQYF.

The rearrangement uses TRBV29-1 and TRBJ2-7, with TRBD2 matching 8 bases. The length of the CDR3 is 14 residues. With 6 bases clipped from V and 2 bases from J, the junction kept 9 bases outside the gene matches. Germline V gives CDR1 SQVTM, CDR2 ANQGSEA. The CDR3 loop reads CSVVGAGGTYEQYF. CDR3 bases: TGCAGCGTGGTTGGTGCGGGAGGCACCTACGAGCAGTACTTC.

This chain joins TRBV28 and TRBJ2-7; TRBD1 matches 7 bases. Germline V CDR1 and CDR2: MDHEN, SYDVKM. V trimming: 8 bases; J trimming: 4 bases; junction bases outside the gene matches: 11. This CDR3 comprises 14 residues. The DNA for the CDR3 is TGTGCCAGCGCGTGGACAGGAACCGGTTACGAGCAGTACTTC. This sequence encodes CASAWTGTGYEQYF.

The rearrangement links TRBV4-1 to TRBJ2-7; TRBD1 agrees at 9 bases. Unmatched junction bases numbered 7, after V lost 3 bases and J lost 4 bases. The CDR3 extends over 15 amino acids. CDR1 and CDR2 from the germline V gene are MGHRA and YSYEKL. The CDR3: CASSQPGQGVYEQYF. The CDR3 bases are TGCGCCAGCAGCCAGCCGGGACAGGGAGTATACGAGCAGTACTTC.

V usage is TRBV28 and J usage is TRBJ1-1; 8 bases line up with TRBD1. The germline CDR1 and CDR2 sequences are MDHEN and SYDVKM. This CDR3 is built from 13 residues. The V and J ends lost 10 bases and 8 bases, in that order; junction bases with no gene match: 12. CDR3 sequence (DNA): TGTGCCACCTCAGCAGGGGGCGATGCGGAAGCTTTCTTT. Protein: CATSAGGDAEAFF.

The chain has TRBV15 and TRBJ2-7, with D possibly TRBD1 on 6 matching bases. CDR3 length: 14 residues. CDR1 is LNHNV and CDR2 is YYDKDF in the germline V gene (reference sequence). Between the trimmed V and J ends, which lost 5 bases and 0 bases, there was a span of 11 bases. The CDR3 protein is CATSPDRSSYEQYF. The CDR3 coding sequence is TGTGCCACCAGCCCAGACAGGAGCTCCTACGAGCAGTACTTC.

This CDR3 is CASSSVYGREATNEKLFF. In DNA, the CDR3 is TGTGCCAGCAGCTCGGTCTACGGTAGGGAGGCAACTAATGAAAAACTGTTTTTT. The chain recombines TRBV11-1 with TRBJ1-4; D not resolved. Trimming stripped 4 bases from V and 0 bases from J, with 18 bases between. Germline V gene data show CDR1 as SGHAT and CDR2 as FQDESV (reference sequence). The CDR3 sequence is 18 residues long. The variable domain in full, with the rest retrieved from reference TRBV11-1 and TRBJ1-4, is EAEVAQSPRYKITEKSQAVAFWCDPISGHATLYWYRQILGQGPELLVQFQDESVVDDSQLPKDRFSAERLKGVDSTLKIQPAELGDSAMYLCASSSVYGREATNEKLFFGSGTQLSVL.

About this clone: Other DNA sequences of this sample code for an identical CDR3. This chain joins TRBV9 and TRBJ1-5; 9 bases are shared with TRBD1. The CDR3 covers 14 residues. Losses at the gene ends were 0 bases for V and 5 bases for J; bases not matched to a gene: 0. The germline V gene has CDR1 SGDLS and CDR2 YYNGEE. This chain's CDR3 is CASSVGQGDQPQHF. CDR3 nucleotide sequence: TGTGCCAGCAGCGTAGGACAGGGGGATCAGCCCCAGCATTTT. The variable domain in full, completed from reference TRBV9 and TRBJ1-5, reads DSGVTQTPKHLITATGQRVTLRCSPRSGDLSVYWYQQSLDQGLQFLIQYYNGEERAKGNILERFSAQQFPDLHSELNLSSLELGDSALYFCASSVGQGDQPQHFGDGTRLSIL.